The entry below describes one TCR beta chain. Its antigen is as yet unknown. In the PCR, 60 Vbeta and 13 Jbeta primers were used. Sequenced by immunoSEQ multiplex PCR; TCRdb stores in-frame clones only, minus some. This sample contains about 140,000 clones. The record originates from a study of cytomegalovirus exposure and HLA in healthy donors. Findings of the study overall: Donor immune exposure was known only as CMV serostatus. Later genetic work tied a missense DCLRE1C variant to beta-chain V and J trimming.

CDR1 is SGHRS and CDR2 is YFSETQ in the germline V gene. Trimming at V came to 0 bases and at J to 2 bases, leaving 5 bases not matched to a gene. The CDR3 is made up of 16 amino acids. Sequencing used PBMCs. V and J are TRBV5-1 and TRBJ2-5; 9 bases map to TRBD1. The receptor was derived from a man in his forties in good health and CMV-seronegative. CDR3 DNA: TGCGCCAGCAGCTTGGACGGGACAGGGACGCAAGAGACCCAGTACTTC. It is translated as CASSLDGTGTQETQYF.